This paragraph covers one T cell receptor beta chain sequence. This specimen belongs to a study of blood T cell repertoires in COVID-19. The length of the CDR3 is 14 residues. The V end lost 2 bases, the J end lost 5 bases, and 12 bases lay between the germline ends. Per the germline V gene, CDR1 is MDHEN and CDR2 is SYDVKM. In the original processing: For nucleated cells, counts were estimated from reference gene primer amplification. The method was immunoSEQ multiplex PCR; TCRdb's version includes in-frame clones alone and lacks a portion of them. The DNA gave D and trimming, while V, J and clone size come from that table. Of 200,000 to 250,000 clones in the sample, 82% were seen once.

Specimen: peripheral blood. This chain connects TRBV28 to TRBJ1-2; maybe TRBD1 (6 bases). The clonotype comes from a woman of 80 years or more with acute or convalescent COVID-19. The CDR3 sequence: CASSLMGAGYGYTF. The DNA for the CDR3 is TGTGCCAGCAGTTTAATGGGGGCCGGATATGGCTACACCTTC.